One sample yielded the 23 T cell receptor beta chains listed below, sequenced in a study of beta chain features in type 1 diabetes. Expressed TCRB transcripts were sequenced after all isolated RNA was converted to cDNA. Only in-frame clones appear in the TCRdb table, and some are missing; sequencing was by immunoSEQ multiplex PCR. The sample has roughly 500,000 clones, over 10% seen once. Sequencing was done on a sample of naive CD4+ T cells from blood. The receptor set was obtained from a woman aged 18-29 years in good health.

The CDR3 nucleotides read TGTGCCAGCAGCGTAGGGACTACTCTCACCGGGGAGCTGTTTTTT. This encodes CASSVGTTLTGELFF. The V gene is TRBV9, the J gene TRBJ2-2, with a tentative D call TRBD2 (6 bases). Trimming removed 0 bases at V and 4 bases at J, with 10 bases between. The CDR3 runs to 15 residues. The germline CDR1 and CDR2 sequences are SGDLS and YYNGEE.

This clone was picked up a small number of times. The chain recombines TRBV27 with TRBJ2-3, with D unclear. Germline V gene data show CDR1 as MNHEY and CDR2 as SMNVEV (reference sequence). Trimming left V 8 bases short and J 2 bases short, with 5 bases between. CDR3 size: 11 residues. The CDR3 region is CASSSTDTQYF. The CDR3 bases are TGTGCCAGCTCCTCCACAGATACGCAGTATTTT.

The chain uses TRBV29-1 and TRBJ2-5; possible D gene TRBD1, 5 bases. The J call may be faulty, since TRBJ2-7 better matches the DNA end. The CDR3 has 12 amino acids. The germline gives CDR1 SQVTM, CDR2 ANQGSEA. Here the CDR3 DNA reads TGCAGCGCCAACGACAGAGCCTACGAGCAGTACTTC. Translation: CSANDRAYEQYF.

CDR3 sequence (DNA): TGTGCCAGCATGAGGGGACAAGAGACCCAGTACTTC. Amino acid sequence: CASMRGQETQYF. The chain carries TRBV28 and TRBJ2-5, with D possibly called TRBD1 or TRBD2 (5 bases each). Per germline, CDR1 MDHEN and CDR2 SYDVKM. The CDR3 loop spans 12 amino acids. Trimming took 7 bases from V and 2 from J, leaving 8 bases between them.

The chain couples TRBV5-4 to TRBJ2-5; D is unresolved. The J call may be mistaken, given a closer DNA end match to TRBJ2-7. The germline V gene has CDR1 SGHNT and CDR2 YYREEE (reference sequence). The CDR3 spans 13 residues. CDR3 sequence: CASSLGVPYEQYF. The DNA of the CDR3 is TGTGCCAGCAGCTTGGGAGTACCCTACGAGCAGTACTTC.

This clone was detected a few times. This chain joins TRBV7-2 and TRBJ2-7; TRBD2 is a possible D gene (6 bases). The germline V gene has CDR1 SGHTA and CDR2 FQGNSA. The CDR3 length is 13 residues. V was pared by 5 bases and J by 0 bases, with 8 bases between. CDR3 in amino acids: CASSKTSSYEQYF. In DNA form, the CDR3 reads TGTGCCAGCAGCAAGACTAGCTCCTACGAGCAGTACTTC.

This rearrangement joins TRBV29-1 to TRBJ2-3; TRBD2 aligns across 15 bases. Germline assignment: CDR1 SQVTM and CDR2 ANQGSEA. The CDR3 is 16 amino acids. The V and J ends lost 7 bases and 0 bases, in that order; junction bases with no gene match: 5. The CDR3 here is CSAGTSGGPSTDTQYF. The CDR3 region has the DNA TGCAGCGCTGGGACTAGCGGGGGGCCGAGCACAGATACGCAGTATTTT.

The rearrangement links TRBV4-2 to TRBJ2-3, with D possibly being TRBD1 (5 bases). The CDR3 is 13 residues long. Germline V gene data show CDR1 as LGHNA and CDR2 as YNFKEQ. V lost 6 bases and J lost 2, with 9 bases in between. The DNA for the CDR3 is TGTGCCAGCAGACGCAGGGTCACAGATACGCAGTATTTT. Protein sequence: CASRRRVTDTQYF.

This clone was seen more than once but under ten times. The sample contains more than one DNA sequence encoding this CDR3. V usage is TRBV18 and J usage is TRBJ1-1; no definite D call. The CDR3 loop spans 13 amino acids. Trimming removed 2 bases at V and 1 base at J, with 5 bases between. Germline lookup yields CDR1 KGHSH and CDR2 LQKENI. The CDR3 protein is CASSPGGNTEAFF. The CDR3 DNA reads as TGTGCCAGCTCACCAGGAGGGAACACTGAAGCTTTCTTT.

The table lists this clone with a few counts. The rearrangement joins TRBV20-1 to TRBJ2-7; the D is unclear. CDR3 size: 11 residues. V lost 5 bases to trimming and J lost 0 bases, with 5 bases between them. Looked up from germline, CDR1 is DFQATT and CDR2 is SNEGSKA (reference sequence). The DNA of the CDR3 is TGCAGTGCTCCCCACTCCTACGAGCAGTACTTC. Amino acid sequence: CSAPHSYEQYF.

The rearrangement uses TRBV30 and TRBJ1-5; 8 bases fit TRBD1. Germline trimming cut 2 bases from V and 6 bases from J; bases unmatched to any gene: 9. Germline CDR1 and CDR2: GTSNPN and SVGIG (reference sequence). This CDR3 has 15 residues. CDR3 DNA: TGTGCCTGGAGTCCCCGGACAGGGATCAGTCAGCCCCAGCATTTT. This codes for CAWSPRTGISQPQHF.

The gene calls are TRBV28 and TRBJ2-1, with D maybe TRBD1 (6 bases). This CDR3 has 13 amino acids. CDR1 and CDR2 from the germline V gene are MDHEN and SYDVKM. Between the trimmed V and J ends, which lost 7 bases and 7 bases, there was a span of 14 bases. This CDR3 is CASTDDRRNEQFF. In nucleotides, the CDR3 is TGTGCCAGCACCGATGACAGGCGGAATGAGCAGTTCTTC. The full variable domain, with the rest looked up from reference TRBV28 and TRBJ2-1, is DVKVTQSSRYLVKRTGEKVFLECVQDMDHENMFWYRQDPGLGLRLIYFSYDVKMKEKGDIPEGYSVSREKKERFSLILESASTNQTSMYLCASTDDRRNEQFFGPGTRLTVL.

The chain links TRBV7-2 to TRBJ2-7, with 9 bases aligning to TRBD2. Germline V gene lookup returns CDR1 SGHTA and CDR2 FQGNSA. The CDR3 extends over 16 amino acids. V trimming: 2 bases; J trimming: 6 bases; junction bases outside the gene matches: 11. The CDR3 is CASSLLQAGGFGEQYF. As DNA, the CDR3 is TGTGCCAGCAGCTTACTTCAAGCGGGAGGATTCGGCGAGCAGTACTTC.

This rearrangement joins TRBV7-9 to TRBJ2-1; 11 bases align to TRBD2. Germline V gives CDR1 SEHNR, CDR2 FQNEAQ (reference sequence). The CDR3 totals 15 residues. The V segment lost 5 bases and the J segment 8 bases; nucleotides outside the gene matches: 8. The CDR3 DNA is TGTGCCAGCAGCCTCGGGACTAGCGGACCGCATGAGCAGTTCTTC. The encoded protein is CASSLGTSGPHEQFF.

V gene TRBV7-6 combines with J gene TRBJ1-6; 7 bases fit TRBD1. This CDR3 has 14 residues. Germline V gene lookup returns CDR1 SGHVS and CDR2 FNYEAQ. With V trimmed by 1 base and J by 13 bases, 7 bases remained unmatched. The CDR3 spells CASSLGQGMLPLHF. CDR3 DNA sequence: TGTGCCAGCAGCTTAGGACAGGGAATGCTCCCCCTCCACTTT.

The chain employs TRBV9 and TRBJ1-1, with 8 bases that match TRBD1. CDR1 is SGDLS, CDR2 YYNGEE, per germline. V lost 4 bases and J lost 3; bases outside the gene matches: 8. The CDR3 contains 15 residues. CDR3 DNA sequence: TGTGCCAGCAGCCCATACGGACAGGGAGACACTGAAGCTTTCTTT. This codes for CASSPYGQGDTEAFF.

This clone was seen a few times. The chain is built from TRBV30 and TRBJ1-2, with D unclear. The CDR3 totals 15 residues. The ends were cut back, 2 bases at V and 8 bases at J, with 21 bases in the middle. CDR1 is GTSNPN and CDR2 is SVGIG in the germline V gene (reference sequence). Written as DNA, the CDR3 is TGTGCCTGGAGTACTACTACACCTTTTTTGAGCGGCTACACCTTC. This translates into CAWSTTTPFLSGYTF.

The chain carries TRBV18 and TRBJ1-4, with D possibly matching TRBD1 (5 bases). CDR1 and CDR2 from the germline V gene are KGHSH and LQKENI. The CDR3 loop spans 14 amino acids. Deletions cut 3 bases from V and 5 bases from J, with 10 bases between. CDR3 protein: CASSPTAPNEKLFF. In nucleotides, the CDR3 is TGTGCCAGCTCACCGACAGCTCCGAATGAAAAACTGTTTTTT.

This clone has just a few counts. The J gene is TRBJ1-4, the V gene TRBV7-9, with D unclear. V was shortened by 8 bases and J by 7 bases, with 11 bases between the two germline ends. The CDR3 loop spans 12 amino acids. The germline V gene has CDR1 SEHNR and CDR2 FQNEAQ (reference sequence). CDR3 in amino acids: CASCLNSEKLFF. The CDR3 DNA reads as TGTGCCAGCTGTCTCAACAGTGAAAAACTGTTTTTT.

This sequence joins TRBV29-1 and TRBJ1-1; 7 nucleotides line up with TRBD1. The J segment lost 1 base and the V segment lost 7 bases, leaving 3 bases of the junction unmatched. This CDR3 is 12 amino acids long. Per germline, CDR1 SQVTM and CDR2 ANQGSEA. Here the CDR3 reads CSGGQTNTEAFF. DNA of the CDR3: TGCAGCGGGGGACAGACGAACACTGAAGCTTTCTTT.

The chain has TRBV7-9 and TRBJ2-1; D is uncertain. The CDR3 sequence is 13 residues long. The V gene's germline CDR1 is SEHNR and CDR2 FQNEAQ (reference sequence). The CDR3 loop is CVSALSSYNEQFF. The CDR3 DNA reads TGTGTCTCGGCACTTAGCTCCTACAATGAGCAGTTCTTC. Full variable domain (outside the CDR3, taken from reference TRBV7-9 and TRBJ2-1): DTGVSQNPRHKITKRGQNVTFRCDPISEHNRLYWYRQTLGQGPEFLTYFQNEAQLEKSRLLSDRFSAERPKGSFSTLEIQRTEQGDSAMYLCVSALSSYNEQFFGPGTRLTVL.

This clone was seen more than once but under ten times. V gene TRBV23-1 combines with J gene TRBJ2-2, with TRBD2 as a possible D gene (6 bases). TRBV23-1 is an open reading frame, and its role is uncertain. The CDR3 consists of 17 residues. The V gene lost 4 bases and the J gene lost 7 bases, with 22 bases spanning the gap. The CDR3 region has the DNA TGCGCCAGCAGTCGCCCGGGCTCCGGGGGAACGATCGGGGAGCTGTTTTTT. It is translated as CASSRPGSGGTIGELFF.

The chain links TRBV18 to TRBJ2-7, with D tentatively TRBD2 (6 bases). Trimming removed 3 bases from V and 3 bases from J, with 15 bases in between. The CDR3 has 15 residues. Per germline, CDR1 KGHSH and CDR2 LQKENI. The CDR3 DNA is TGTGCCAGCTCACCTTTTGCCCGGAGGGACTACGAGCAGTACTTC. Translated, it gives CASSPFARRDYEQYF.